The 13 T cell receptor beta chains below all came from one sample that was sequenced in a study of T cell responses to AZD1222 COVID-19 vaccine. Method: immunoSEQ multiplex PCR; TCRdb's copy keeps in-frame clones and lacks some. This repertoire shows 150,000 to 200,000 clones, about nine tenths found once; its top ten account for roughly 4%. Specimen: peripheral blood, collected 28 days after the second dose of the MenACWY control vaccine. These receptors all stem from an adult who received the MenACWY meningococcal vaccine as a control.

This CDR3 is CASSGSGASTDTQYF. DNA for the CDR3: TGTGCCAGTAGTGGTTCAGGGGCTAGCACAGATACGCAGTATTTT. The rearrangement uses TRBV19 and TRBJ2-3; tentatively, D is TRBD1 (6 bases). Deletions cut 5 bases from V and 0 bases from J, with 12 bases between. This CDR3 has 15 residues. Looked up from germline, CDR1 is LNHDA and CDR2 is SQIVND (reference sequence).

The chain links TRBV5-1 to TRBJ2-2; 11 bases line up with TRBD1. Germline values: CDR1 SGHRS, CDR2 YFSETQ. Trimming at V came to 5 bases and at J to 1 base, leaving 7 bases not matched to a gene. The CDR3 is 17 amino acids. Here the CDR3 reads CASSPRTGGRNTGELFF. The CDR3, as DNA: TGCGCCAGCAGTCCGCGGACAGGGGGCAGGAACACCGGGGAGCTGTTTTTT.

The chain joins TRBV11-2 to TRBJ2-1, with 7 bases lining up with TRBD2. This CDR3 has 16 amino acids. Looked up from germline, CDR1 is SGHAT and CDR2 is FQNNGV. The junction had 10 bases not matched to a gene; V was cut back by 2 bases and J by 6 bases. In DNA, the CDR3 is TGTGCCAGCAGCTTAATAGAGTGGGCTAGCGGCAATGAGCAGTTCTTC. Translation gives CASSLIEWASGNEQFF.

The rearrangement uses TRBV4-3 and TRBJ2-3; TRBD1 matches 10 bases. Germline V lookup: CDR1 LGHNA, CDR2 YSLEER. The CDR3 has 16 amino acids. The V gene end was trimmed by 4 bases and the J gene end by 2 bases; junction bases not matched to a gene: 6. CDR3 coding DNA: TGCGCCAGCAGCCTCTCGGACAGGGGGTACACAGATACGCAGTATTTT. Translated, it gives CASSLSDRGYTDTQYF.

The chain couples TRBV29-1 to TRBJ1-3; a possible D gene is TRBD1 (5 bases). Trimming removed 3 bases at V and 0 bases at J, with 15 bases between. This CDR3 is built from 16 residues. CDR1 is SQVTM and CDR2 is ANQGSEA in the germline V gene. The CDR3 nucleotides are TGCAGCGTTGAGGGGACCCCCCGACCCTCTGGAAACACCATATATTTT. Protein sequence: CSVEGTPRPSGNTIYF.

The chain combines TRBV6-5 with TRBJ2-1; D is ambiguous. CDR3 length: 13 amino acids. The ends were cut back, 3 bases at V and 5 bases at J, with 8 bases in the middle. Germline values: CDR1 MNHEY, CDR2 SVGAGI. The CDR3 loop is CASSYVGNNEQFF. The CDR3 nucleotides read TGTGCCAGCAGTTATGTGGGTAACAATGAGCAGTTCTTC.

The rearrangement joins TRBV19 to TRBJ2-7; D uncertain. The V gene lost 3 bases and the J gene lost 5 bases, with 11 bases spanning the gap. Germline CDR1 is LNHDA and CDR2 is SQIVND (reference sequence). The CDR3 is 13 residues long. Here the CDR3 reads CASSMRSADEQYF. The CDR3 bases are TGTGCCAGTAGTATGAGGAGCGCGGACGAGCAGTACTTC.

The V and J genes are TRBV11-2 and TRBJ1-5; no definite D call. Trimming left V 6 bases short and J 6 bases short, with 18 bases between. This CDR3 has 15 residues. Germline V gene data show CDR1 as SGHAT and CDR2 as FQNNGV. The CDR3 nucleotides read TGTGCCAGCAGTCCAGACTCAGCTTGGGGTCAGCCCCAGCATTTT. Its translation: CASSPDSAWGQPQHF.

This clone was counted between two and nine times. DNA for the CDR3: TGTGCCAGCAGCTTATTAGCCACCAACACCGGGGAGCTGTTTTTT. Amino acids: CASSLLATNTGELFF. V is TRBV7-3 and J is TRBJ2-2; no firm D call. Germline CDR1 SGHTA, CDR2 FQGTGA. This CDR3 region has 15 residues. V gave up 2 bases and J gave up 2 bases, with 9 bases separating them.

The chain uses TRBV5-4 and TRBJ2-1, with 7 bases matching TRBD2. The CDR3 is 16 amino acids. V lost 0 bases, J lost 7 bases, and 10 bases stayed unmatched. The germline V gene encodes CDR1 SGHNT and CDR2 YYREEE (reference sequence). The CDR3 is CASSLGVAGAENEQFF. The CDR3 DNA is TGTGCCAGCAGCTTGGGTGTGGCGGGAGCAGAAAATGAGCAGTTCTTC.

The chain links TRBV27 to TRBJ1-2; maybe TRBD1 (5 bases). Trimming removed 3 bases from V and 7 bases from J, with 12 bases in between. The CDR3 consists of 13 residues. Germline values: CDR1 MNHEY, CDR2 SMNVEV (reference sequence). The CDR3 DNA sequence: TGTGCCAGCAGTTTCAGCGGGGGGTCTGGCTACACCTTC. This gives the protein CASSFSGGSGYTF.

This clone was picked up one time. This chain joins TRBV27 and TRBJ2-1; 14 bases are a match to TRBD2. The V gene end was trimmed by 3 bases and the J gene end by 7 bases; junction bases not matched to a gene: 8. The V gene's germline CDR1 is MNHEY and CDR2 SMNVEV (reference sequence). This CDR3 spans 17 amino acids. For the CDR3, the DNA is TGTGCCAGCAGTTTCCTTAGGGGGACTAGCGGGAGTAATGAGCAGTTCTTC. This encodes CASSFLRGTSGSNEQFF.

The V and J genes are TRBV10-1 and TRBJ2-1; 11 bases map to TRBD2. The CDR3 is 15 residues long. The germline gives CDR1 WNHNN, CDR2 SYGVQD (reference sequence). V lost 2 bases, J lost 10 bases, and 7 bases stayed unmatched. Here the CDR3 reads CASSETSGSPKEQFF. CDR3 sequence (DNA): TGCGCCAGCAGTGAGACTAGCGGGAGCCCCAAGGAGCAGTTCTTC.